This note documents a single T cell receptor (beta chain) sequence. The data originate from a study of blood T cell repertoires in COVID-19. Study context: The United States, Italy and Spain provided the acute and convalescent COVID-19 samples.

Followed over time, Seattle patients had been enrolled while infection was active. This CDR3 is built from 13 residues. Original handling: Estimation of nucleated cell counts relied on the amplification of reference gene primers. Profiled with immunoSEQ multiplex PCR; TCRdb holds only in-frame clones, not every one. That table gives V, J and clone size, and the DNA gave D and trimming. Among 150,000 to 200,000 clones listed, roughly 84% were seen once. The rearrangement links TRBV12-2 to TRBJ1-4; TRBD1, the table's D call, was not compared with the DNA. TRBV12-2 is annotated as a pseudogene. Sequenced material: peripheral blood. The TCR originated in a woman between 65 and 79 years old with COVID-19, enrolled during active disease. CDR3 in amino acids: CASATGLNEKLFF. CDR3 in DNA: TGTGCAAGTGCGACAGGTCTTAATGAAAAACTGTTTTTT.